The 20 T cell receptor beta chains given below trace back to one sample, sequenced in a study of blood T cell repertoires in COVID-19. Sequencing was performed with immunoSEQ multiplex PCR; in TCRdb, only in-frame clones are kept and a portion is missing. The table lists approximately 140,000 clones, under 90% of them singletons, with roughly 2.3% in the top ten. Sequenced input: PBMCs or T cells enriched from blood (not recorded which). All receptors come from a man in his forties or fifties with acute COVID-19.

The chain uses TRBV15 and TRBJ2-5; D perhaps matches TRBD2 (6 bases). V lost 0 bases, J lost 5 bases, and 13 bases lay in between. CDR1 is LNHNV, CDR2 YYDKDF, per germline (reference sequence). The CDR3 extends over 15 amino acids. Here the CDR3 DNA reads TGTGCCACCAGCAGAGATCGTAGCGGCTGGGAGACCCAGTACTTC. Translation gives CATSRDRSGWETQYF. Supplemented by reference TRBV15 and TRBJ2-5, the full variable domain reads DAMVIQNPRYQVTQFGKPVTLSCSQTLNHNVMYWYQQKSSQAPKLLFHYYDKDFNNEADTPDNFQSRRPNTSFCFLDIRSPGLGDTAMYLCATSRDRSGWETQYFGPGTRLLVL.

The J gene is TRBJ2-1, the V gene TRBV24-1, with 9 bases lining up with TRBD1. With V trimmed by 4 bases and J by 0 bases, 3 bases remained unmatched. The germline CDR1 and CDR2 sequences are KGHDR and SFDVKD. This CDR3 has 16 residues. CDR3 region: CATSDAGQGSYNEQFF. The CDR3 DNA reads TGTGCCACCAGTGACGCGGGACAGGGCTCCTACAATGAGCAGTTCTTC.

CDR3 in DNA: TGCAGCGTGGCCGGGACAGGTCTTTACACTGAAGCTTTCTTT. This gives the protein CSVAGTGLYTEAFF. This rearrangement joins TRBV29-1 to TRBJ1-1; 8 bases map to TRBD1. The CDR3 sequence is 14 residues long. V shed 6 bases, J shed 3 bases, and the junction held 9 bases outside the gene matches. Germline CDR1 SQVTM, CDR2 ANQGSEA. The whole variable domain, filled in from reference TRBV29-1 and TRBJ1-1, reads SAVISQKPSRDICQRGTSLTIQCQVDSQVTMMFWYRQQPGQSLTLIATANQGSEATYESGFVIDKFPISRPNLTFSTLTVSNMSPEDSSIYLCSVAGTGLYTEAFFGQGTRLTVV.

The J gene is TRBJ2-5, the V gene TRBV11-2; D possibly corresponds to TRBD2 (6 bases). This CDR3 comprises 13 residues. Trimming left V 6 bases short and J 4 bases short, with 12 bases between. Germline values: CDR1 SGHAT, CDR2 FQNNGV. The CDR3 nucleotides are TGTGCCAGCAGACTGACCGGGGGAGAGACCCAGTACTTC. It translates to CASRLTGGETQYF.

This chain joins TRBV5-1 and TRBJ2-3; D ambiguous. CDR1 SGHRS and CDR2 YFSETQ come from the germline V gene. CDR3 length: 15 residues. V was clipped by 0 bases and J by 1 base, with 9 bases between them. The CDR3 region has the DNA TGCGCCAGCAGCTTGGGAGAGCCGGGCACAGATACGCAGTATTTT. Its protein is CASSLGEPGTDTQYF.

The chain links TRBV27 to TRBJ2-1, with D unresolved. Germline CDR1 MNHEY, CDR2 SMNVEV (reference sequence). Trimming took 0 bases from V and 8 from J, leaving 11 bases between them. CDR3 length: 14 residues. The CDR3 coding sequence is TGTGCCAGCAGTTTATCCAGCGTTCGGCATGAGCAGTTCTTC. Protein: CASSLSSVRHEQFF.

The chain uses TRBV5-1 and TRBJ1-1, with D possibly TRBD1 on 6 matching bases. The CDR3 consists of 14 residues. Germline CDR1 and CDR2: SGHRS and YFSETQ. The ends were cut back, 4 bases at V and 7 bases at J, with 17 bases in the middle. The CDR3 protein is CASSAYSGVNEAFF. The CDR3 DNA follows: TGCGCCAGCAGCGCCTATTCAGGGGTTAATGAAGCTTTCTTT.

The chain couples TRBV10-3 to TRBJ2-1, with 8 bases fitting TRBD2. The germline V gene has CDR1 ENHRY and CDR2 SYGVKD. The CDR3 is 14 amino acids. The ends lost 6 bases at V and 5 bases at J; junction bases unmatched: 6. This CDR3 is CAIRSGGTDNEQFF. Here the CDR3 DNA reads TGTGCCATCAGAAGCGGGGGAACGGACAATGAGCAGTTCTTC.

This clone was seen more than once but under ten times. CDR3 protein: CASSPSEVTSTDTQYF. CDR3 sequence (DNA): TGTGCCAGCAGCCCCTCTGAGGTCACTAGCACAGATACGCAGTATTTT. The V and J genes are TRBV7-6 and TRBJ2-3; D call uncertain. With 5 bases removed from V and 0 bases from J, the gap between germline ends came to 15 bases. Germline V gives CDR1 SGHVS, CDR2 FNYEAQ. The CDR3 runs to 16 residues.

As regards this clone: Within the sample, other DNA sequences also encode this same CDR3. The chain recombines TRBV18 with TRBJ1-2; 10 nucleotides align to TRBD1. CDR1 is KGHSH and CDR2 is LQKENI in the germline V gene. J gave up 8 bases and V 3 bases, and 6 bases lay outside the gene matches. The CDR3 has 14 amino acids. CDR3 nucleotide sequence: TGTGCCAGCTCACCCTCCGGGACAGGGGAGGGCTACACCTTC. It encodes CASSPSGTGEGYTF.

V usage is TRBV3-1 (or the pseudogene TRBV3-2) and J usage is TRBJ2-1; 10 bases match TRBD2. Germline V gene data show CDR1 as LGHDT and CDR2 as YNNKEL (reference sequence). V trimming: 2 bases; J trimming: 7 bases; junction bases outside the gene matches: 11. The CDR3 covers 17 residues. CDR3 coding DNA: TGTGCCAGCAGCCAAAGGGTGAGACTAGCGGGTGGTAATGAGCAGTTCTTC. Amino acids: CASSQRVRLAGGNEQFF.

V and J are TRBV9 and TRBJ1-4; 8 nucleotides match TRBD1. The CDR3 extends over 17 amino acids. With 3 bases clipped from V and 8 bases from J, the junction kept 15 bases outside the gene matches. Germline V gene data show CDR1 as SGDLS and CDR2 as YYNGEE. CDR3 DNA: TGTGCCAGCAGCGCGGGGGGATCGACAGGGGCGTCGGAAAAACTGTTTTTT. As protein: CASSAGGSTGASEKLFF.

The genes are TRBV3-1 (or the pseudogene TRBV3-2) and TRBJ2-5, with 8 bases matching TRBD2. The CDR3 is made up of 15 amino acids. Germline assignment: CDR1 LGHDT and CDR2 YNNKEL (reference sequence). The V and J ends lost 7 bases and 5 bases, in that order; junction bases with no gene match: 12. The CDR3 nucleotides are TGTGCCAGCACCCCCCGGGGGGGCCAACGCGAGACCCAGTACTTC. Translation: CASTPRGGQRETQYF.

The rearrangement links TRBV13 to TRBJ2-3; tentative D call: TRBD2 (6 bases). The CDR3 is 12 residues long. Per germline, CDR1 PRHDT and CDR2 FYEKMQ (reference sequence). V was clipped by 5 bases and J by 15 bases, with 18 bases between them. For the CDR3, the DNA is TGTGCCAGCAGCCTTGGGGGGACCCGGAGCTATTTT. Protein product: CASSLGGTRSYF.

This clone was observed a few times. CDR3 amino acids: CASSSLALSEQYF. The CDR3 DNA reads TGTGCCAGCAGCTCCCTAGCCTTGAGCGAGCAGTACTTC. The chain employs TRBV7-9 and TRBJ2-7, with a possible D match to TRBD2 (5 bases). From germline, CDR1 is SEHNR and CDR2 FQNEAQ (reference sequence). CDR3 length equals 13 residues. V lost 4 bases, J lost 6 bases, and 13 bases lay in between.

The CDR3 loop reads CASSQGTVLNTGELFF. The DNA for the CDR3 is TGTGCCAGCAGCCAGGGGACAGTTCTCAACACCGGGGAGCTGTTTTTT. This chain connects TRBV5-4 to TRBJ2-2; 7 bases agree with TRBD1. The germline V gene encodes CDR1 SGHNT and CDR2 YYREEE (reference sequence). The CDR3 is 16 residues long. V dropped 4 bases and J dropped 2; count of bases not matched to a gene: 8.

The rearrangement joins TRBV10-2 to TRBJ2-1; 9 positions match TRBD2. Germline V gene sequence: CDR1 WSHSY, CDR2 SAAADI. The trim removed 4 bases at V and 8 bases at J, leaving 3 bases unmatched. This CDR3 spans 13 amino acids. CDR3 in DNA: TGCGCCAGCAGTGCGGGCGGGGGGGATGAGCAGTTCTTC. Translation: CASSAGGGDEQFF.

Only one count was recorded for this clone. V gene TRBV5-5 combines with J gene TRBJ1-5; D perhaps matches TRBD1 (6 bases). The CDR3 sequence is 16 residues long. V lost 4 bases to trimming and J lost 7 bases, with 21 bases between them. Looked up from germline, CDR1 is SGHKS and CDR2 is YYEKEE (reference sequence). As DNA, the CDR3 is TGTGCCAGCAGCCCGGGATCCACAGGGATATGGCAGCCCCAGCATTTT. This sequence encodes CASSPGSTGIWQPQHF. Based on the CDR3 plus reference TRBV5-5 and TRBJ1-5, the full variable domain is DAGVTQSPTHLIKTRGQQVTLRCSPISGHKSVSWYQQVLGQGPQFIFQYYEKEERGRGNFPDRFSARQFPNYSSELNVNALLLGDSALYLCASSPGSTGIWQPQHFGDGTRLSIL.

This clone showed up just a few times. The chain recombines TRBV7-9 with TRBJ2-3, with TRBD1 as a possible D gene (6 bases). CDR3 size: 14 residues. The V gene lost 6 bases and the J gene lost 4 bases, with 14 bases spanning the gap. Germline-derived CDR1 and CDR2 are SEHNR and FQNEAQ (reference sequence). The CDR3, as DNA: TGTGCCAGCAGAATTGGGGGCGCAGCAGATACGCAGTATTTT. Protein: CASRIGGAADTQYF.

V usage is TRBV25-1 and J usage is TRBJ1-2; D gene uncertain. The germline V gene encodes CDR1 MGHDK and CDR2 SYGVNS. This CDR3 is built from 12 residues. Trimming pared 7 bases from V and 6 bases from J, leaving 12 bases between. This CDR3 reads CASKLDGNGYTF. The CDR3 nucleotides are TGTGCCAGCAAATTAGACGGGAATGGCTACACCTTC.